One sample yielded the 30 T cell receptor beta chains listed below, sequenced in a study of shared clonotypes between healthy human individuals. Clones were read by immunoSEQ multiplex PCR, and TCRdb kept only the in-frame ones, dropping some. The sample has roughly 2,000,000 clones; roughly 95% are singletons. CD45RO-negative, CCR7-positively selected cells formed the naive CD8 fraction, excluding terminally differentiated effector memory CD45RA+ cells. What was sequenced was naive CD8+ T cells from PBMCs. These receptors all come from a young man in good health. Some clones in this sample may be carry-over from other donors' samples.

This rearrangement joins TRBV28 to TRBJ2-7, with no clear D. Looked up from germline, CDR1 is MDHEN and CDR2 is SYDVKM. Trimming cost V 7 bases and J 7 bases, with 20 bases left between them. This CDR3 is 14 amino acids long. CDR3: CASNLSTRLREQYF. DNA of the CDR3: TGTGCCAGCAATCTTTCGACCAGGCTAAGGGAGCAGTACTTC.

The CDR3 nucleotides read TGTGCCAGCAGTGAGGTTGGGTGGGGTTCCGCTGAAGCTTTCTTT. Residues: CASSEVGWGSAEAFF. The rearrangement links TRBV6-1 to TRBJ1-1, with D unresolved. Trimming removed 3 bases from V and 6 bases from J, with 17 bases in between. Germline loops: CDR1 MNHNS, CDR2 SASEGT. This CDR3 has 15 residues.

The chain carries TRBV7-9 and TRBJ2-7, with D perhaps TRBD1 or TRBD2 (6 bases each). The CDR3 runs 12 residues. Germline-derived CDR1 and CDR2 are SEHNR and FQNEAQ (reference sequence). Trimming left V 6 bases short and J 2 bases short, with 8 bases between. Written as DNA, the CDR3 is TGTGCCAGCAGAGGGGGGACCTACGAGCAGTACTTC. Translation gives CASRGGTYEQYF.

This sequence joins TRBV7-3 and TRBJ2-1; D tentatively fits TRBD1 or TRBD2 (5 bases each). There are 15 residues in the CDR3. V lost 5 bases, J lost 8 bases, and 19 bases lay in between. The germline V gene encodes CDR1 SGHTA and CDR2 FQGTGA. CDR3 residues: CASSMTGTGIDEQFF. The CDR3 DNA sequence: TGTGCCAGCAGCATGACCGGGACCGGAATTGATGAGCAGTTCTTC. Full variable domain (outside the CDR3, taken from reference TRBV7-3 and TRBJ2-1): GAGVSQTPSNKVTEKGKYVELRCDPISGHTALYWYRQSLGQGPEFLIYFQGTGAADDSGLPNDRFFAVRPEGSVSTLKIQRTERGDSAVYLCASSMTGTGIDEQFFGPGTRLTVL.

This clone was recorded once. V usage is TRBV27 and J usage is TRBJ2-7, with TRBD1 as a possible D gene (6 bases). V was pared by 6 bases and J by 0 bases, with 15 bases between. This CDR3 is 15 amino acids long. Germline CDR1 reads MNHEY; CDR2 reads SMNVEV (reference sequence). The CDR3 bases are TGTGCCAGCAGGATAACAGGGCATTTCTCCTACGAGCAGTACTTC. This codes for CASRITGHFSYEQYF.

This chain joins TRBV27 and TRBJ2-5; 9 bases fit TRBD2. This CDR3 comprises 18 residues. Unmatched junction bases numbered 12, after V lost 2 bases and J lost 2 bases. CDR1 and CDR2 (germline): MNHEY, SMNVEV (reference sequence). The CDR3 nucleotides are TGTGCCAGCAGTTTAATGGGACTAGCTCCCCTCGGACAAGAGACCCAGTACTTC. Its translation: CASSLMGLAPLGQETQYF.

Worth noting for this clone: The same CDR3 can be traced to other DNA sequences in this sample. The V and J genes are TRBV9 and TRBJ2-7; 12 bases map to TRBD2. Trimming removed 3 bases from V and 1 base from J; junction bases left unmatched: 2. The V gene's germline CDR1 is SGDLS and CDR2 YYNGEE. The length of the CDR3 is 15 residues. The CDR3 DNA is TGTGCCAGCAGCGCCGGGACTAGCGGGTCCTACGAGCAGTACTTC. Amino acid sequence: CASSAGTSGSYEQYF.

The J gene is TRBJ2-7, the V gene TRBV27; D may be TRBD1 or TRBD2 (5 bases each). V gave up 5 bases and J gave up 3 bases, with 14 bases separating them. CDR1 and CDR2 from the germline V gene are MNHEY and SMNVEV (reference sequence). This CDR3 is built from 14 residues. In DNA, the CDR3 is TGTGCCAGCAGTGTGGGACGTGGGGGCTACGAGCAGTACTTC. This encodes CASSVGRGGYEQYF.

On this clone itself: Other DNA sequences from this sample encode an identical CDR3 as well. The chain carries TRBV27 and TRBJ1-2; TRBD1 aligns across 9 bases. Unmatched junction bases numbered 4, after V lost 5 bases and J lost 3 bases. The CDR3 runs 14 residues. Germline V gene sequence: CDR1 MNHEY, CDR2 SMNVEV (reference sequence). For the CDR3, the DNA is TGTGCCAGCAGTCCAAGGACAGGGGACTATGGCTACACCTTC. This sequence encodes CASSPRTGDYGYTF.

The rearrangement joins TRBV4-2 to TRBJ1-1; D ambiguous. Germline CDR1 LGHNA, CDR2 YNFKEQ. Trimming stripped 5 bases from V and 1 base from J, with 11 bases between. CDR3 size: 14 residues. The DNA for the CDR3 is TGTGCCAGCAGCTCCACCCGGGAGAACACTGAAGCTTTCTTT. Translating gives CASSSTRENTEAFF.

The chain is built from TRBV9 and TRBJ1-2, with D perhaps matching TRBD1 (5 bases). The germline V gene encodes CDR1 SGDLS and CDR2 YYNGEE. This CDR3 spans 16 amino acids. With 1 base removed from V and 5 bases from J, the gap between germline ends came to 18 bases. CDR3 bases: TGTGCCAGCAGCGTAAATGTTCGGGGGGAAGGGTATGGCTACACCTTC. It specifies CASSVNVRGEGYGYTF.

V and J are TRBV5-5 and TRBJ1-1; possible D gene TRBD1, 6 bases. Between the trimmed V and J ends, which lost 0 bases and 3 bases, there was a span of 24 bases. Germline loops: CDR1 SGHKS, CDR2 YYEKEE (reference sequence). The CDR3 sequence is 19 residues long. The CDR3: CASSLAGGQGVGKDTEAFF. The CDR3, as DNA: TGTGCCAGCAGCTTGGCTGGGGGGCAGGGAGTCGGTAAGGACACTGAAGCTTTCTTT.

Of note for this clone: The same CDR3 can be traced to other DNA sequences in this sample. The chain joins TRBV9 to TRBJ1-5; D remains unclear. Germline-derived CDR1 and CDR2 are SGDLS and YYNGEE. The length of the CDR3 is 15 residues. Trimming removed 0 bases at V and 2 bases at J, with 9 bases between. CDR3 protein: CASSVGGSGNQPQHF. The CDR3 DNA follows: TGTGCCAGCAGCGTAGGAGGGAGCGGCAATCAGCCCCAGCATTTT.

The chain recombines TRBV25-1 with TRBJ1-6; no firm D call. Trimming took off 1 base at V and 0 bases at J, with 10 bases between the two ends. Germline-derived CDR1 and CDR2 are MGHDK and SYGVNS. The CDR3 consists of 17 residues. CDR3 sequence: CASSESRLSSYNSPLHF. The CDR3 DNA reads TGTGCCAGCAGTGAATCCCGGTTGAGCTCCTATAATTCACCCCTCCACTTT. The full variable domain, with the rest looked up from reference TRBV25-1 and TRBJ1-6, is EADIYQTPRYLVIGTGKKITLECSQTMGHDKMYWYQQDPGMELHLIHYSYGVNSTEKGDLSSESTVSRIRTEHFPLTLESARPSHTSQYLCASSESRLSSYNSPLHFGNGTRLTVT.

The chain links TRBV11-2 to TRBJ2-7, with D tentatively TRBD2 (6 bases). This CDR3 spans 13 amino acids. Germline V gene lookup returns CDR1 SGHAT and CDR2 FQNNGV. V was shortened by 2 bases and J by 4 bases, with 9 bases between the two germline ends. Here the CDR3 DNA reads TGTGCCAGCAGCTTATTACGGGGGTACGAGCAGTACTTC. Its translation is CASSLLRGYEQYF.

This clone was observed once. The chain carries TRBV28 and TRBJ2-7; 11 bases map to TRBD1. The CDR3 has 13 residues. CDR1 and CDR2 (germline): MDHEN, SYDVKM. With V trimmed by 3 bases and J by 12 bases, 7 bases remained unmatched. The CDR3 spells CASSFGTGGGWYF. The CDR3, as DNA: TGTGCCAGCAGTTTTGGGACAGGGGGAGGTTGGTACTTC.

This rearrangement joins TRBV29-1 to TRBJ1-2; 7 bases are a match to TRBD1. V lost 0 bases and J lost 3; bases outside the gene matches: 7. Germline V gives CDR1 SQVTM, CDR2 ANQGSEA. The CDR3 consists of 15 residues. CDR3 in DNA: TGCAGCGTTGAAGACCTCGGACAGGTGGACTATGGCTACACCTTC. It yields the protein CSVEDLGQVDYGYTF.

This clone was observed a handful of times. This sample includes further DNA sequences coding for the same CDR3. The V and J genes are TRBV28 and TRBJ2-7; D remains ambiguous. V lost 5 bases to trimming and J lost 4 bases, with 6 bases between them. CDR1 is MDHEN, CDR2 SYDVKM, per germline. CDR3 size: 11 residues. This CDR3 reads CASSPKYEQYF. The CDR3 DNA follows: TGTGCCAGCAGTCCCAAGTACGAGCAGTACTTC.

The rearrangement links TRBV5-8 to TRBJ1-1, with 7 bases lining up with TRBD1. Per the germline V gene, CDR1 is SGHTS and CDR2 is YDEGEE. Germline trimming cut 4 bases from V and 8 bases from J; bases unmatched to any gene: 20. The CDR3 has 17 residues. The CDR3 protein is CASSTQDRNIYEGEAFF. The CDR3 DNA is TGTGCCAGCAGCACCCAGGACAGGAATATATATGAGGGGGAAGCTTTCTTT. The whole variable domain, remainder taken from reference TRBV5-8 and TRBJ1-1, is EAGVTQSPTHLIKTRGQQATLRCSPISGHTSVYWYQQALGLGLQFLLWYDEGEERNRGNFPPRFSGRQFPNYSSELNVNALELEDSALYLCASSTQDRNIYEGEAFFGQGTRLTVV.

The chain carries TRBV30 and TRBJ2-1, with 8 bases lining up with TRBD2. Germline CDR1 GTSNPN, CDR2 SVGIG (reference sequence). This CDR3 contains 15 residues. Trimming at V came to 1 base and at J to 0 bases, leaving 2 bases not matched to a gene. Here the CDR3 DNA reads TGTGCCTGGAGTGGGCTAGCGGGCTCCTACAATGAGCAGTTCTTC. It is translated as CAWSGLAGSYNEQFF. Filled out from reference TRBV30 and TRBJ2-1, the complete variable domain reads SQTIHQWPATLVQPVGSPLSLECTVEGTSNPNLYWYRQAAGRGLQLLFYSVGIGQISSEVPQNLSASRPQDRQFILSSKKLLLSDSGFYLCAWSGLAGSYNEQFFGPGTRLTVL.

About this clone: The same CDR3 arises from other DNA sequences in this sample as well. V and J are TRBV15 and TRBJ1-1; D is undetermined. The length of the CDR3 is 13 residues. In germline, CDR1 is LNHNV, CDR2 YYDKDF (reference sequence). The V end lost 5 bases, the J end lost 1 base, and 8 bases lay between the germline ends. CDR3 sequence reads: CATSDRENTEAFF. CDR3 nucleotide sequence: TGTGCCACCAGCGACCGGGAGAACACTGAAGCTTTCTTT.

The V and J genes are TRBV11-2 and TRBJ1-1, with D hard to call. The V end was cut by 1 base, the J end by 1 base, with 10 bases between. CDR3 length: 15 amino acids. The germline CDR1 and CDR2 sequences are SGHAT and FQNNGV. The CDR3 DNA sequence: TGTGCCAGCAGCTTAGCCCCAGATAGGAACACTGAAGCTTTCTTT. It codes for CASSLAPDRNTEAFF.

V usage is TRBV7-9 and J usage is TRBJ2-2, with no clear D. CDR1 and CDR2 from the germline V gene are SEHNR and FQNEAQ (reference sequence). The ends were cut back, 5 bases at V and 7 bases at J, with 14 bases in the middle. CDR3 length: 14 amino acids. The CDR3 sequence is CASSPIPGLGELFF. CDR3 DNA: TGTGCCAGCAGCCCAATCCCCGGGCTCGGGGAGCTGTTTTTT.

This sequence joins TRBV29-1 and TRBJ1-1; 8 positions agree with TRBD1. Per germline, CDR1 SQVTM and CDR2 ANQGSEA. The CDR3 has 17 amino acids. After removal of 7 bases from V and 1 base from J, the junction contained 17 bases not matched to a gene. In DNA form, the CDR3 reads TGCAGCGGGACAGGAGCGACAGGGGTCGGCGCGAACACTGAAGCTTTCTTT. Its protein product is CSGTGATGVGANTEAFF. The whole variable domain, filled in from reference TRBV29-1 and TRBJ1-1, reads SAVISQKPSRDICQRGTSLTIQCQVDSQVTMMFWYRQQPGQSLTLIATANQGSEATYESGFVIDKFPISRPNLTFSTLTVSNMSPEDSSIYLCSGTGATGVGANTEAFFGQGTRLTVV.

V gene TRBV5-1 combines with J gene TRBJ1-1, with D hard to call. The germline V gene encodes CDR1 SGHRS and CDR2 YFSETQ. This CDR3 contains 16 residues. Trimming removed 0 bases at V and 1 base at J, with 13 bases between. CDR3 bases: TGCGCCAGCAGCTTGGGACCGATTATGACGAACACTGAAGCTTTCTTT. This translates into CASSLGPIMTNTEAFF.

The rearrangement uses TRBV7-8 and TRBJ1-1, with D tentatively TRBD1 (6 bases). Germline V gene sequence: CDR1 SGHVS, CDR2 FQNEAQ. The V end was cut by 4 bases, the J end by 4 bases, with 25 bases between. The CDR3 runs to 18 residues. The CDR3 DNA reads TGTGCCAGCAGCTGGGACTTTTTTGGGGGGAAAGGGGGCACTGAAGCTTTCTTT. Encoded protein: CASSWDFFGGKGGTEAFF.

Concerning this clone itself: Other DNA sequences in this sample translate to the same CDR3. J is TRBJ2-7 and V is TRBV9, with 8 bases matching TRBD1. The CDR3 runs 13 residues. Germline values: CDR1 SGDLS, CDR2 YYNGEE. J lost 7 bases, V lost 2 bases, and 5 bases had no gene match. CDR3 bases: TGTGCCAGCAGCGTGGGACAGGTCGGTGAGCAGTACTTC. Encoded protein: CASSVGQVGEQYF.

The V gene is TRBV23-1, the J gene TRBJ2-1; TRBD1 aligns across 9 bases. TRBV23-1 counts as an open reading frame of uncertain function. The CDR3 has 20 amino acids. The trim removed 1 base at V and 3 bases at J, leaving 16 bases unmatched. CDR3 region: CASSQCGGKTGTGNYNEQFF. The CDR3 nucleotides read TGCGCCAGCAGTCAATGCGGCGGTAAAACCGGGACAGGGAACTACAATGAGCAGTTCTTC.

As regards this clone: The same CDR3 is also encoded by other DNA sequences in this sample. This chain links TRBV27 with TRBJ2-1; no reliable D call. Germline lookup yields CDR1 MNHEY and CDR2 SMNVEV (reference sequence). The germline V and J ends were trimmed by 3 bases and 4 bases, with 7 bases remaining between them. The CDR3 spans 13 residues. CDR3 DNA: TGTGCCAGCAGTTTTCCCGGGTACAATGAGCAGTTCTTC. It codes for CASSFPGYNEQFF.

The V call is TRBV7-6, the J call TRBJ1-2; TRBD1 is a possible D gene (5 bases). Germline V lookup: CDR1 SGHVS, CDR2 FNYEAQ. The CDR3 covers 11 residues. V was trimmed by 5 bases and J by 7 bases, leaving 8 bases between them. The CDR3 sequence is CASSRGAGYTF. The CDR3 nucleotides are TGTGCCAGCAGCCGCGGGGCTGGCTACACCTTC.